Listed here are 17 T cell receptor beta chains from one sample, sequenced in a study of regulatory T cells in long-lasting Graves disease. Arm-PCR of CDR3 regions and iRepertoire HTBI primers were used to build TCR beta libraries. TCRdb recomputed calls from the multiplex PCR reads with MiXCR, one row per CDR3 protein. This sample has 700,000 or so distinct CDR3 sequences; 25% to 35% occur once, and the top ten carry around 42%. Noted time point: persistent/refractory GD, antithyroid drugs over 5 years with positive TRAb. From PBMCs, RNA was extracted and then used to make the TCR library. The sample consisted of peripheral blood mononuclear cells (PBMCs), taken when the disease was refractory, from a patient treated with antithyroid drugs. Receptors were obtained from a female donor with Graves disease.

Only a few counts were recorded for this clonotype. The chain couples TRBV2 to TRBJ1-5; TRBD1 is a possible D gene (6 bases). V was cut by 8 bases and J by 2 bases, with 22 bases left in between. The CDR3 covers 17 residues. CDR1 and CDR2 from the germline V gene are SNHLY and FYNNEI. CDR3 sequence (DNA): TGTGCCAGCCGGACGACTGACAGGTCGGGGGGCAATCAGCCCCAGCATTTT. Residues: CASRTTDRSGGNQPQHF.

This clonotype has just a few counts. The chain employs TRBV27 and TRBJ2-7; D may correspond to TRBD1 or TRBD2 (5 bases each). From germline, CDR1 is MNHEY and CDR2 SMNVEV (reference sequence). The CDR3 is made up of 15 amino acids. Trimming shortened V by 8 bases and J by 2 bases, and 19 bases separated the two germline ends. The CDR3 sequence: CASRRGGSGPYEQYF. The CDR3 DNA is TGTGCCAGCCGTAGAGGTGGTTCGGGACCCTACGAGCAGTACTTC.

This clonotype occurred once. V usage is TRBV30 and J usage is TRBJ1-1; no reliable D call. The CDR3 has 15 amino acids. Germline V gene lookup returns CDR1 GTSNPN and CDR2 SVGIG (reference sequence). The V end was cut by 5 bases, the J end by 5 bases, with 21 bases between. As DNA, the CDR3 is TGTGCCTGGGCCGCTAAACCGGGAAAAGGGACTGAAGCTTTCTTT. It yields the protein CAWAAKPGKGTEAFF.

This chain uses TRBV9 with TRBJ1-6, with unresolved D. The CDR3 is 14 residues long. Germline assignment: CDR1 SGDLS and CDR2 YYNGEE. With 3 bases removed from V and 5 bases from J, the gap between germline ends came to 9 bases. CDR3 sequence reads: CASSARTNNSPLHF. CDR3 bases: TGTGCCAGCAGCGCCCGGACTAATAATTCACCCCTCCACTTT.

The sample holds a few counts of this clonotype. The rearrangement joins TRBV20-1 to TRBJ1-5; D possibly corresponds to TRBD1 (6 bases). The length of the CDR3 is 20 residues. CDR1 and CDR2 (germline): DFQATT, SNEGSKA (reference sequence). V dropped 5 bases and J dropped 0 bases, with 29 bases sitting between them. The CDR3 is CSAVDYEGQRTVFSNQPQHF. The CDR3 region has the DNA TGCAGTGCTGTCGATTATGAGGGACAACGCACTGTGTTTAGCAATCAGCCCCAGCATTTT.

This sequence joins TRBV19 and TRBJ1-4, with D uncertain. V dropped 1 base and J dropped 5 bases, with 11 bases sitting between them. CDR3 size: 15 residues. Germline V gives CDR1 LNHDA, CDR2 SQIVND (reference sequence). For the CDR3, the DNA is TGTGCCAGTAGTATAGTCGGCCAGCTAAATGAAAAACTGTTTTTT. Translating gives CASSIVGQLNEKLFF.

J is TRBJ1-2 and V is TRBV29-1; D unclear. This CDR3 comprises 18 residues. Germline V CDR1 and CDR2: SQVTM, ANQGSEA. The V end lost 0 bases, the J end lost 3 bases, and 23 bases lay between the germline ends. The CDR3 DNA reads TGCAGCGTTGAAGATCAATGGATTACAGATCGCCAACACTATGGCTACACCTTC. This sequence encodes CSVEDQWITDRQHYGYTF.

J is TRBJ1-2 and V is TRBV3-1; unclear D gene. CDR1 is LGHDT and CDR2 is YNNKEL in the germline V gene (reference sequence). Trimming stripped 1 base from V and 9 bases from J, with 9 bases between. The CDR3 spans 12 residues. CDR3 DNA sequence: TGTGCCAGCAGCCAAGCGAACAACCGCTACACCTTC. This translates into CASSQANNRYTF.

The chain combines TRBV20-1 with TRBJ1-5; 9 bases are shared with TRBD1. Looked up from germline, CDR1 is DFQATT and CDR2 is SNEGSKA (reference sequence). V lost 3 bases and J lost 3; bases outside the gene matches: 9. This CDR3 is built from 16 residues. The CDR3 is CSARPQGARFNQPQHF. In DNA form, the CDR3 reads TGCAGTGCTAGGCCACAGGGGGCAAGATTCAATCAGCCCCAGCATTTT.

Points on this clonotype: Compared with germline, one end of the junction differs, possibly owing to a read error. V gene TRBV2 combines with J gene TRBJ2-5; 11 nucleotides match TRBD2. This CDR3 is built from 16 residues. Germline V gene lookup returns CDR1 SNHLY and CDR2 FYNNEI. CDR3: CASSFPTSGKVETRYF. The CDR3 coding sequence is TGTGCCAGCAGTTTCCCGACTAGCGGGAAGGTAGAGACCCGGTACTTC. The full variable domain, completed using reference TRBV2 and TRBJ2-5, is EPEVTQTPSHQVTQMGQEVILRCVPISNHLYFYWYRQILGQKVEFLVSFYNNEISEKSEIFDDQFSVERPDGSNFTLKIRSTKLEDSAMYFCASSFPTSGKVETRYFGPGTRLLVL.

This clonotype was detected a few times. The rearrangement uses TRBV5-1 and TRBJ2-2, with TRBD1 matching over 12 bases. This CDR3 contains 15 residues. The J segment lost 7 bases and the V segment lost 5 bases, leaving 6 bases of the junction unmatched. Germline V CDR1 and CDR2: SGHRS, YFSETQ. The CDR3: CASRAGTGGVGELFF. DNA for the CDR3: TGCGCCAGCAGGGCCGGGACAGGGGGCGTCGGGGAGCTGTTTTTT. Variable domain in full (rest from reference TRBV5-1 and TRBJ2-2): KAGVTQTPRYLIKTRGQQVTLSCSPISGHRSVSWYQQTPGQGLQFLFEYFSETQRNKGNFPGRFSGRQFSNSRSEMNVSTLELGDSALYLCASRAGTGGVGELFFGEGSRLTVL.

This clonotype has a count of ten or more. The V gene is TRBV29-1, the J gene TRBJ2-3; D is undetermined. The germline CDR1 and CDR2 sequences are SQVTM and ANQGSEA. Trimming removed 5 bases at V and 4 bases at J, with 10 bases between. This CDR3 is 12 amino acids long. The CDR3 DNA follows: TGCAGCGTTCAGCCCCCCTCAGATACGCAGTATTTT. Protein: CSVQPPSDTQYF.

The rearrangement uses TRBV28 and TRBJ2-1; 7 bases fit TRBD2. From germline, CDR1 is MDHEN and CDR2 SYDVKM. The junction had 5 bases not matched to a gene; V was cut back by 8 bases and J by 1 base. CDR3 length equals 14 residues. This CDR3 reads CASAASGSYNEQFF. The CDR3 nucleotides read TGTGCCAGCGCGGCTAGCGGTTCCTACAATGAGCAGTTCTTC.

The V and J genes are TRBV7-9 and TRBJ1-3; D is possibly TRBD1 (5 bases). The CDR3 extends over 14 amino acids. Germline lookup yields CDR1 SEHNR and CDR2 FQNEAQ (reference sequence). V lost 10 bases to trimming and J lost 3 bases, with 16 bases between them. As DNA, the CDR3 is TGTGCCATCATAGGGGCAGGGTATGGAAACACCATATATTTT. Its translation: CAIIGAGYGNTIYF.

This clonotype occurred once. CDR3 residues: CAWTTGTSGSYEQYF. In DNA form, the CDR3 reads TGTGCCTGGACCACCGGGACTAGCGGTTCCTACGAGCAGTACTTC. The chain links TRBV30 to TRBJ2-7, with 11 nucleotides matching TRBD2. There are 15 residues in the CDR3. Germline trimming cut 4 bases from V and 1 base from J; bases unmatched to any gene: 6. CDR1 and CDR2 from the germline V gene are GTSNPN and SVGIG (reference sequence).

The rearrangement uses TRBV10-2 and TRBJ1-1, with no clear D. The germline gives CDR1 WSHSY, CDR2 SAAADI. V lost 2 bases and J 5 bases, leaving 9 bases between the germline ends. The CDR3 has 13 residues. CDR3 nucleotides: TGCGCCAGCAGTGAGGTCGGCGTGACTGAAGCTTTCTTT. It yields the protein CASSEVGVTEAFF.

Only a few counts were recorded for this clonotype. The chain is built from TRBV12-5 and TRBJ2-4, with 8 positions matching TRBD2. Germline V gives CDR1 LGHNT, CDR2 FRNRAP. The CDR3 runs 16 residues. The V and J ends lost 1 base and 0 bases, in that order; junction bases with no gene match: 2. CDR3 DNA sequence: TGTGCTAGTGGTTTGGCCCTAGCGGGAGCCAAAAACATTCAGTACTTC. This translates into CASGLALAGAKNIQYF.